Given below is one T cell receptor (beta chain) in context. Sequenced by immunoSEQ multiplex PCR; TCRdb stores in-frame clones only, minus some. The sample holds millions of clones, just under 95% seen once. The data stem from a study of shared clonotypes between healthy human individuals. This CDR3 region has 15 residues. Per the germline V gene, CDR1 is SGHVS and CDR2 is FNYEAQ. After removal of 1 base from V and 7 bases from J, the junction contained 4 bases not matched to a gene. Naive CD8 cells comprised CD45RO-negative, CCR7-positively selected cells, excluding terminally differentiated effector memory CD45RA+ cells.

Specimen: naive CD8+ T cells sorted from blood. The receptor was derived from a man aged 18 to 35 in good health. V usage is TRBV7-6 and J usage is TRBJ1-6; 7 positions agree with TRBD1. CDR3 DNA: TGTGCCAGCAGCTTAGATGACAGGGCCAATTCACCCCTCCACTTT. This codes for CASSLDDRANSPLHF.